This is a list of T cell receptor beta chains from one sample in a study of blood T cell repertoires in COVID-19. The method was immunoSEQ multiplex PCR; TCRdb's version includes in-frame clones alone and lacks a portion of them. This sample carries 25,000 to 30,000 clones, 85% to 90% of them seen once, and the ten largest clones take approximately 6.2%. The sequencing sample was made of peripheral blood. The receptors shown here come from a human donor in a cohort sampled during active COVID-19. Each CDR3 is given with its conserved first and last residue. The order of the fields is V gene, clone size, J gene, D gene, CDR3 DNA, CDR3 protein. The D gene is left open where the match is weak. A clone size is listed for some rows: how often the clone was seen (once, few, many), or a class if it is expanded.

v_gene: TRBV2; abundance: -; j_gene: TRBJ2-7; d_gene: -; CDR3nt: TGTGCCAGCAGTGAATCGGTACTGACAGACTCCTACGAGCAGTACTTC; CDR3aa: CASSESVLTDSYEQYF
v_gene: TRBV10-1; abundance: once; j_gene: TRBJ1-3; d_gene: TRBD1; CDR3nt: TGCGCCAGCAGTGAAGAGGACAGGGGGCCTGGAAACACCATATATTTT; CDR3aa: CASSEEDRGPGNTIYF
v_gene: TRBV28; abundance: -; j_gene: TRBJ2-2; d_gene: TRBD2; CDR3nt: TGTGCCACCTCCCGGGGGGGAGGGAGGACCGGGGAGCTGTTTTTT; CDR3aa: CATSRGGGRTGELFF
v_gene: TRBV28; abundance: -; j_gene: TRBJ1-5; d_gene: -; CDR3nt: TGTGCCAGCAGTTCAGGCTACAAGCCCCAGCATTTT; CDR3aa: CASSSGYKPQHF
v_gene: TRBV24-1; abundance: -; j_gene: TRBJ2-5; d_gene: TRBD2; CDR3nt: TGTGCCACCAGTGATCCCATCCCGGGGGGAGAGACCCAGTACTTC; CDR3aa: CATSDPIPGGETQYF
v_gene: TRBV7-9; abundance: few; j_gene: TRBJ1-5; d_gene: -; CDR3nt: TGTGCCAGCAGCCCCAGTCCGGCGGGTCCCCAGCATTTT; CDR3aa: CASSPSPAGPQHF
v_gene: TRBV10-3; abundance: once; j_gene: TRBJ2-3; d_gene: TRBD2; CDR3nt: TGTGCCATTGCCGGGACTAGAGACACAGATACGCAGTATTTT; CDR3aa: CAIAGTRDTDTQYF
v_gene: TRBV2; abundance: -; j_gene: TRBJ2-7; d_gene: TRBD2; CDR3nt: TGTGCCAGCAGAAGGACTAGCGGGGCCTACGAGCAGTACTTC; CDR3aa: CASRRTSGAYEQYF
v_gene: TRBV2; abundance: -; j_gene: TRBJ2-3; d_gene: -; CDR3nt: TGTGCCAGCAGGCACCCAACTAACCAAGATACGCAGTATTTT; CDR3aa: CASRHPTNQDTQYF
v_gene: TRBV4-1; abundance: -; j_gene: TRBJ1-3; d_gene: -; CDR3nt: TGCGCCAGCAGCCGCGGAGGAATAATTTCCTCTGGAAACACCATATATTTT; CDR3aa: CASSRGGIISSGNTIYF
v_gene: TRBV28; abundance: -; j_gene: TRBJ2-5; d_gene: TRBD2; CDR3nt: TGTGCCAGCAGTTTGGGGACTAGCGGGGGGCAAGAGACCCAGTACTTC; CDR3aa: CASSLGTSGGQETQYF
v_gene: TRBV4-3; abundance: few; j_gene: TRBJ2-7; d_gene: TRBD1; CDR3nt: TGCGCCAGCAGTGCTACTAAGGGGGCGTACGAGCAGTACTTC; CDR3aa: CASSATKGAYEQYF
v_gene: TRBV19; abundance: -; j_gene: TRBJ2-7; d_gene: -; CDR3nt: TGTGCCAGTAGTGCCCTTGACACTCCCTACGAGCAGTACTTC; CDR3aa: CASSALDTPYEQYF
v_gene: TRBV6-5; abundance: -; j_gene: TRBJ2-3; d_gene: -; CDR3nt: TGTGCCAGCAGCCGCGGGACAGATACGCAGTATTTT; CDR3aa: CASSRGTDTQYF
v_gene: TRBV2; abundance: few; j_gene: TRBJ2-3; d_gene: -; CDR3nt: TGTGCCAGCAGATCGGGTTCGGGACACACAGATACGCAGTATTTT; CDR3aa: CASRSGSGHTDTQYF
v_gene: TRBV13; abundance: -; j_gene: TRBJ2-5; d_gene: TRBD1; CDR3nt: TGTGCCAGCAGCTTTGGCCAGGGGGCAGAGACCCAGTACTTC; CDR3aa: CASSFGQGAETQYF
v_gene: TRBV3-1/TRBV3-2; abundance: -; j_gene: TRBJ2-7; d_gene: TRBD2; CDR3nt: TGTGCCAGCAGCCAGAGCGGACTAGCCCACGAGCAGTACTTC; CDR3aa: CASSQSGLAHEQYF
v_gene: TRBV6-1; abundance: few; j_gene: TRBJ2-5; d_gene: TRBD2; CDR3nt: TGTGCCAGCAGTGAAAGTAGCGGGGGGGTGGAGACCCAGTACTTC; CDR3aa: CASSESSGGVETQYF
v_gene: TRBV5-4; abundance: -; j_gene: TRBJ1-1; d_gene: TRBD1; CDR3nt: TGTGCCAGCAGCCCTACAGCCAGGGGGCCCGCCACTGAAGCTTTCTTT; CDR3aa: CASSPTARGPATEAFF
v_gene: TRBV5-6; abundance: few; j_gene: TRBJ2-5; d_gene: TRBD1; CDR3nt: TGTGCCAGCAGCTTGCACAGGGGGCATGAGACCCAGTACTTC; CDR3aa: CASSLHRGHETQYF
v_gene: TRBV29-1; abundance: -; j_gene: TRBJ2-1; d_gene: TRBD2; CDR3nt: TGCAGCGTACCAATAGCGGGCCTCTACAATGAGCAGTTCTTC; CDR3aa: CSVPIAGLYNEQFF
v_gene: TRBV7-2; abundance: -; j_gene: TRBJ1-1; d_gene: -; CDR3nt: TGTGCCAGCAGCTTAGATACGCCGCGCACTGAAGCTTTCTTT; CDR3aa: CASSLDTPRTEAFF
v_gene: TRBV6-5; abundance: -; j_gene: TRBJ2-2; d_gene: -; CDR3nt: TGTGCCAGCAGTTGGGGGGACACCGGGGAGCTGTTTTTT; CDR3aa: CASSWGDTGELFF
v_gene: TRBV6-2/TRBV6-3; abundance: -; j_gene: TRBJ2-3; d_gene: -; CDR3nt: TGTGCCAGCAGTTACTCAGCCACAGATACGCAGTATTTT; CDR3aa: CASSYSATDTQYF
v_gene: TRBV11-2; abundance: -; j_gene: TRBJ2-7; d_gene: TRBD1; CDR3nt: TGTGCCAGCAGCTTAGGGCAGGGGGCTTACGAGCAGTACTTC; CDR3aa: CASSLGQGAYEQYF
v_gene: TRBV19; abundance: once; j_gene: TRBJ2-2; d_gene: TRBD2; CDR3nt: TGTGCCAGTAGTAGCGGGGGGAGGAACACCGGGGAGCTGTTTTTT; CDR3aa: CASSSGGRNTGELFF
v_gene: TRBV9; abundance: -; j_gene: TRBJ2-2; d_gene: -; CDR3nt: TGTGCCAGCAGCGTGGGAGCCCTGACGAACACCGGGGAGCTGTTTTTT; CDR3aa: CASSVGALTNTGELFF
v_gene: TRBV6-6; abundance: -; j_gene: TRBJ1-5; d_gene: TRBD1; CDR3nt: TGTGCCAGCAGTCCCCGGACAGGGAGTATGCAGCCCCAGCATTTT; CDR3aa: CASSPRTGSMQPQHF
v_gene: TRBV29-1; abundance: -; j_gene: TRBJ2-2; d_gene: -; CDR3nt: TGCAGCGTTCGTGGGCAGCAGGACGGGGAGCTGTTTTTT; CDR3aa: CSVRGQQDGELFF
v_gene: TRBV5-1; abundance: once; j_gene: TRBJ2-7; d_gene: -; CDR3nt: TGCGCCAGCAGCTTCACCGACAGGACCTTTGGCGAGCAGTACTTC; CDR3aa: CASSFTDRTFGEQYF
v_gene: TRBV24-1; abundance: once; j_gene: TRBJ1-1; d_gene: -; CDR3nt: TGTGCCACCAGTGATCCAAACAGGGAAGCTTTCTTT; CDR3aa: CATSDPNREAFF
v_gene: TRBV19; abundance: -; j_gene: TRBJ2-3; d_gene: TRBD1; CDR3nt: TGTGCCAGTAGTAACAGGGGGCAAGGAGATACGCAGTATTTT; CDR3aa: CASSNRGQGDTQYF
v_gene: TRBV7-2; abundance: -; j_gene: TRBJ1-1; d_gene: -; CDR3nt: TGTGCCAGCAGCTCTCGGGGTCGGACTGAAGCTTTCTTT; CDR3aa: CASSSRGRTEAFF
v_gene: TRBV7-8; abundance: -; j_gene: TRBJ1-2; d_gene: -; CDR3nt: TGTGCCAGCAGCTTGGCTTTGGGGCGCTATGGCTACACCTTC; CDR3aa: CASSLALGRYGYTF
v_gene: TRBV30; abundance: -; j_gene: TRBJ2-7; d_gene: TRBD2; CDR3nt: TGTGCCTGGAGTCGCCGACTAGCGGGGGGGACCTACGAGCAGTACTTC; CDR3aa: CAWSRRLAGGTYEQYF
v_gene: TRBV5-1; abundance: -; j_gene: TRBJ2-5; d_gene: -; CDR3nt: TGCGCCAGCAGCTGGGCGCAGGGCATCCAAGAGACCCAGTACTTC; CDR3aa: CASSWAQGIQETQYF
v_gene: TRBV9; abundance: -; j_gene: TRBJ2-5; d_gene: TRBD1; CDR3nt: TGTGCCAGCAGCCCAGGGACAGGGCTGGAGACCCAGTACTTC; CDR3aa: CASSPGTGLETQYF
v_gene: TRBV28; abundance: -; j_gene: TRBJ2-5; d_gene: TRBD1; CDR3nt: TGTGCCAGCAGTTCTGGGACAGGGGCTCAAGAGACCCAGTACTTC; CDR3aa: CASSSGTGAQETQYF
v_gene: TRBV9; abundance: -; j_gene: TRBJ2-4; d_gene: -; CDR3nt: TGTGCCAGCAGCTCCACCGGGGGTCTAGCCAAAAACATTCAGTACTTC; CDR3aa: CASSSTGGLAKNIQYF
v_gene: TRBV28; abundance: -; j_gene: TRBJ1-3; d_gene: -; CDR3nt: TGTGCCAGCAGTTTGGTATCAGCGAACTCTGGAAACACCATATATTTT; CDR3aa: CASSLVSANSGNTIYF
v_gene: TRBV13; abundance: -; j_gene: TRBJ2-3; d_gene: -; CDR3nt: TGTGCCAGCAGCTTTGCGGGCGGGAGCACAGATACGCAGTATTTT; CDR3aa: CASSFAGGSTDTQYF
v_gene: TRBV27; abundance: -; j_gene: TRBJ1-6; d_gene: -; CDR3nt: TGTGCCAGCAGGGTACAAGGGAGCTCCTATAATTCACCCCTCCACTTT; CDR3aa: CASRVQGSSYNSPLHF